What follows describes a single T cell receptor beta chain. At one of its ends the junction is not consistent with the germline gene, which may arise from a read error. Treatment specified: oral pan-JAK inhibitor, 5-10 mg twice daily. Germline CDR1 and CDR2: KGHSH and LQKENI. The CDR3 length is 14 residues. These data originate in a study of CD8+ T cells in alopecia areata. About the research overall: Oral tofacitinib, 5 to 10 mg twice daily, was given in an open-label trial.

Reverse transcribed after extraction, RNA yielded cDNA as the sequencing template. Method: immunoSEQ multiplex PCR; TCRdb's copy keeps in-frame clones and lacks some. Seen here are 120,000 to 150,000 clones, 86% observed once, and the top ten hold less than 15%. The source of this sequence is a human donor with alopecia areata. The chain carries TRBV18 and TRBJ2-2, with 8 bases lining up with TRBD1. The starting material was CD8+ T cells sorted from blood, obtained at week 4, from a patient treated with tofacitinib. The CDR3 region has the DNA TGTGCCAGCTCGCGGACAGGGAACCCCGGGGAGCTGTTTTTT. This gives the protein CASSRTGNPGELFF.